This passage covers 5 T cell receptor beta chains from one sample sequenced in a study of blood T cell repertoires in COVID-19. The table came from immunoSEQ multiplex PCR; TCRdb's copy has only in-frame clones and leaves some out. This sample has approximately 210,000 clones; almost 85% occur once, and the top ten carry 7.6%. The sequencing input was peripheral blood. These receptors were obtained from a woman aged 45 to 65 with active or convalescent COVID-19.

The J gene is TRBJ2-7, the V gene TRBV10-2, with 8 bases aligning to TRBD2. The CDR3 spans 15 residues. Germline V CDR1 and CDR2: WSHSY, SAAADI. The junction had 4 bases not matched to a gene; V was cut back by 3 bases and J by 0 bases. CDR3 sequence reads: CASSDPSGRSYEQYF. The CDR3 DNA follows: TGCGCCAGCAGTGATCCTAGCGGGCGCTCCTACGAGCAGTACTTC.

The chain has TRBV4-1 and TRBJ2-1; possible D gene TRBD2, 5 bases. The germline CDR1 and CDR2 sequences are MGHRA and YSYEKL. Trimming left V 1 base short and J 10 bases short, with 11 bases between. This CDR3 has 13 residues. The CDR3, as DNA: TGCGCCAGCAGCCAAGGAGGAGGCAACGAGCAGTTCTTC. Its protein product is CASSQGGGNEQFF.

The chain joins TRBV10-3 to TRBJ1-1; D may be TRBD1 (5 bases). Germline CDR1 and CDR2: ENHRY and SYGVKD. The CDR3 is 15 residues long. The CDR3 DNA is TGTGCAACTCACTTCGGGGGAGAACTGAACACTGAAGCTTTCTTT. Amino acid sequence: CATHFGGELNTEAFF.

J is TRBJ2-2 and V is TRBV11-2; no reliable D call. V dropped 2 bases and J dropped 7 bases, with 5 bases sitting between them. The CDR3 runs 12 residues. Germline V lookup: CDR1 SGHAT, CDR2 FQNNGV. DNA of the CDR3: TGTGCCAGCAGCTTAATAGTCGGGGAGCTGTTTTTT. This gives the protein CASSLIVGELFF.

The chain joins TRBV2 to TRBJ2-1; the match to TRBD1 covers 10 bases. In germline, CDR1 is SNHLY, CDR2 FYNNEI. The length of the CDR3 is 19 residues. V gave up 8 bases and J gave up 0 bases; unmatched junction bases: 16. The DNA of the CDR3 is TGTGCCAGCTATAAGAGTTCCGGGACAGGGGCCCCCTCCTACAATGAGCAGTTCTTC. Encoded protein: CASYKSSGTGAPSYNEQFF. The variable domain in full, with the rest retrieved from reference TRBV2 and TRBJ2-1, is EPEVTQTPSHQVTQMGQEVILRCVPISNHLYFYWYRQILGQKVEFLVSFYNNEISEKSEIFDDQFSVERPDGSNFTLKIRSTKLEDSAMYFCASYKSSGTGAPSYNEQFFGPGTRLTVL.